The clone carrying this TCR beta chain was recorded a few times. Antigen unknown. The CDR3 covers 14 residues. CDR1 and CDR2 (germline): MDHEN, SYDVKM. Germline trimming cut 6 bases from V and 5 bases from J; bases unmatched to any gene: 5. This sample stems from a study of T-cell reconstitution after alpha-beta-depleted transplantation in children. Overall study findings and caveats: Alpha-beta T cells about two months after transplant reportedly derived from several hundred expanded graft clones. At one year after transplant, newly produced T cells mostly accounted for T-cell counts and diversity. Surviving recipient T cells and intrathymic progenitors accounted for some patients' high TCRbeta diversity at day 60.

TCRbeta library construction was performed incorporating unique molecular identifiers. TCRdb recomputed calls from the PCR reads with MiXCR, one row per CDR3 protein. This table holds about 420,000 distinct CDR3 sequences, under 20% found once. Sequencing was performed on PBMCs, mostly from graft donor cells, taken 360 days after TCRalphabeta/CD19-depleted stem cell transplant. V gene TRBV28 combines with J gene TRBJ1-1, with 11 positions matching TRBD1. This sequence was found in a boy under three years old who had a stem cell transplant for Wiskott-Aldrich syndrome, so the T cells may come from the graft donor. The CDR3 reads CASRWTGGRTEAFF. DNA of the CDR3: TGTGCCAGCAGGTGGACAGGGGGCAGAACTGAAGCTTTCTTT.